Below, 8 T cell receptor beta chains from the same sample are listed, as sequenced in a study of post-analysis software for immune sequencing data (dated by TCRdb to between 2014 and 2017). The protocol used for the library was PCR. This sample was sequenced with an Illumina HiSeq 2500. To reduce PCR and sequencing biases, unique molecular identifiers were incorporated into the TCR beta cDNA libraries. The raw public data were reprocessed by TCRdb itself: fastp quality trimming at Q25, MiXCR clonotype calling, in-frame beta chains only. Rows are combined by CDR3 protein, so each entry shows the most common genes and DNA. This sample holds hundreds of thousands of distinct CDR3 sequences; roughly three fifths were observed only once. Jointly, the top ten make up about 11% of the sample. What these receptors recognize is not known. On the study overall, not on this receptor specifically: A few TRBV segments, including TRBV5-6, TRBV5-1 and TRBV20-1, were significantly more frequent in patients than controls.

The specimen sequenced was blood. The source of these receptors is a girl aged 2-15 years with multiple sclerosis.

The sample holds a few counts of this clonotype. V gene TRBV29-1 combines with J gene TRBJ2-7; D could derive from TRBD1 or TRBD2 (5 bases each). V lost 5 bases to trimming and J lost 3 bases, with 11 bases between them. Germline V gene data show CDR1 as SQVTM and CDR2 as ANQGSEA. The CDR3 consists of 12 residues. In DNA form, the CDR3 reads TGCAGCGTTCTGACAGACTACTACGAGCAGTACTTC. It translates to CSVLTDYYEQYF.

This chain joins TRBV25-1 and TRBJ1-1; 7 bases are shared with TRBD1. This CDR3 has 14 residues. After removal of 1 base from V and 6 bases from J, the junction contained 5 bases not matched to a gene. Germline CDR1 is MGHDK and CDR2 is SYGVNS. The CDR3 reads CASSELGQGAEAFF. The CDR3 DNA reads as TGTGCCAGCAGTGAATTGGGGCAGGGGGCTGAAGCTTTCTTT.

The genes are TRBV14 and TRBJ1-1; no reliable D call. Germline lookup yields CDR1 SGHDN and CDR2 FVKESK. V gave up 3 bases and J gave up 4 bases, with 9 bases separating them. This CDR3 is built from 13 residues. CDR3 bases: TGTGCCAGCAGCCATCTCAGGAGCACTGAAGCTTTCTTT. Translation: CASSHLRSTEAFF.

V usage is TRBV7-9 and J usage is TRBJ2-1, with 10 bases fitting TRBD1. The CDR3 is 15 residues long. Germline assignment: CDR1 SEHNR and CDR2 FQNEAQ (reference sequence). The V segment lost 4 bases and the J segment 9 bases; nucleotides outside the gene matches: 9. The CDR3 sequence: CASSYTGTGVSEQFF. Written as DNA, the CDR3 is TGTGCCAGCAGCTATACCGGGACAGGGGTTAGTGAGCAGTTCTTC.

The table lists this clonotype with a few counts. The CDR3 here is CASSLGMTGTSEAFF. The CDR3 region has the DNA TGCGCCAGCAGCTTGGGGATGACAGGGACCTCTGAAGCTTTCTTT. The V and J genes are TRBV5-1 and TRBJ1-1; 7 bases map to TRBD1. J lost 6 bases, V lost 0 bases, and 8 bases had no gene match. Germline CDR1 reads SGHRS; CDR2 reads YFSETQ. This CDR3 has 15 amino acids.

The chain has TRBV7-2 and TRBJ1-1, with 8 bases that match TRBD1. The length of the CDR3 is 15 residues. The J segment lost 1 base and the V segment lost 5 bases, leaving 6 bases of the junction unmatched. The germline V gene has CDR1 SGHTA and CDR2 FQGNSA. DNA for the CDR3: TGTGCCAGCAGCACCGACAGGGGTTGGAACACTGAAGCTTTCTTT. It translates to CASSTDRGWNTEAFF.

This clonotype was found a few times. This chain uses TRBV5-5 with TRBJ2-1; D not certain. CDR1 SGHKS and CDR2 YYEKEE come from the germline V gene (reference sequence). There are 12 residues in the CDR3. The germline V and J ends were trimmed by 1 base and 7 bases, with 6 bases remaining between them. The CDR3 DNA follows: TGTGCCAGCAGCTTGTCAGAAAATGAGCAGTTCTTC. Residues: CASSLSENEQFF.

This chain uses TRBV28 with TRBJ2-1; D gene ambiguous. This CDR3 region has 11 residues. Germline CDR1 is MDHEN and CDR2 is SYDVKM. V was clipped by 5 bases and J by 6 bases, with 5 bases between them. In DNA form, the CDR3 reads TGTGCCAGCAGTCCCTTCAATGAGCAGTTCTTC. This encodes CASSPFNEQFF.